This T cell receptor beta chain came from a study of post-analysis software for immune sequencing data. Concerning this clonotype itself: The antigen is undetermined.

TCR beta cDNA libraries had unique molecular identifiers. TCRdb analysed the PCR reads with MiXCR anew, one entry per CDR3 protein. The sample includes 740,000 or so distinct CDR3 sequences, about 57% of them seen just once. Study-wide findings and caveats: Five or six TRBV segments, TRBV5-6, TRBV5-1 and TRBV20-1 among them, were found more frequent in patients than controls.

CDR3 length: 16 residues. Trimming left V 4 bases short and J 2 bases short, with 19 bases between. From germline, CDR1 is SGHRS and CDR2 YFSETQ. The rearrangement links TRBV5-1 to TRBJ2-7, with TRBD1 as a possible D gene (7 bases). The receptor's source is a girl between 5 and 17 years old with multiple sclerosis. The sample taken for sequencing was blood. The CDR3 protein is CASSPRQGGAPYEQYF. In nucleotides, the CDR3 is TGCGCCAGCAGCCCTAGACAGGGAGGTGCCCCCTACGAGCAGTACTTC. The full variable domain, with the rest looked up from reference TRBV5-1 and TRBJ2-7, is KAGVTQTPRYLIKTRGQQVTLSCSPISGHRSVSWYQQTPGQGLQFLFEYFSETQRNKGNFPGRFSGRQFSNSRSEMNVSTLELGDSALYLCASSPRQGGAPYEQYFGPGTRLTVT.